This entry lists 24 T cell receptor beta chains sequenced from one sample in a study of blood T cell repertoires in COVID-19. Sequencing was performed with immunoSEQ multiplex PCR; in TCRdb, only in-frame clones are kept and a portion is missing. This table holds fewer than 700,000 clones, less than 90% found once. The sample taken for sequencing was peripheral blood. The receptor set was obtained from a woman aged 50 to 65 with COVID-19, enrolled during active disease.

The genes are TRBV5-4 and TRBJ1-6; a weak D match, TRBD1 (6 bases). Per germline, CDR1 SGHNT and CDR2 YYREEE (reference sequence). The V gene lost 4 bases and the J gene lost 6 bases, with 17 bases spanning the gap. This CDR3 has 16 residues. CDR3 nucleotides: TGTGCCAGCAGCCCTTGGGGGGGACAAGTTAATTCACCCCTCCACTTT. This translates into CASSPWGGQVNSPLHF.

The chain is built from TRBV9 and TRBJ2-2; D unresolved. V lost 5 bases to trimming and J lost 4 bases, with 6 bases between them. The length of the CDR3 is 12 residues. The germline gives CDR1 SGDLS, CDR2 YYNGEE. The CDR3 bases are TGTGCCAGCAGGGGCATCACCGGGGAGCTGTTTTTT. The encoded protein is CASRGITGELFF.

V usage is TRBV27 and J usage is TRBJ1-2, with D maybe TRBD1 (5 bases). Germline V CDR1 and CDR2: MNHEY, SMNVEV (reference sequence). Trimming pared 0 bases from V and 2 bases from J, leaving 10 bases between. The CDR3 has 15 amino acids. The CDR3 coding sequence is TGTGCCAGCAGTTTATCGGGGGGGATCAACTATGGCTACACCTTC. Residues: CASSLSGGINYGYTF.

In nucleotides, the CDR3 is TGCGCCAGCAGCCGCGGCGGGGATCAGCCCCAGCATTTT. This sequence encodes CASSRGGDQPQHF. V usage is TRBV4-1 and J usage is TRBJ1-5, with D hard to call. V was clipped by 4 bases and J by 5 bases, with 9 bases between them. Per the germline V gene, CDR1 is MGHRA and CDR2 is YSYEKL. CDR3 size: 13 residues.

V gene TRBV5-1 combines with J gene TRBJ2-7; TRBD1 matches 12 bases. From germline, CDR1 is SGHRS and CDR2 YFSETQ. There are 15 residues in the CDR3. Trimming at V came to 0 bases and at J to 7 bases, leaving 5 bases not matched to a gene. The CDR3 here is CASSLAGQGAEEQYF. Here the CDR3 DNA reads TGCGCCAGCAGCTTGGCGGGACAGGGGGCGGAGGAGCAGTACTTC.

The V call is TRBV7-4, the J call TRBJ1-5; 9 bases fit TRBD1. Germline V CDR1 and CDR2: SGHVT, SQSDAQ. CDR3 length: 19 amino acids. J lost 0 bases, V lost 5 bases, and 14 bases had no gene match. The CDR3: CASSLFRDRVTVSNQPQHF. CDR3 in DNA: TGTGCCAGCAGCCTATTCCGGGACAGGGTTACGGTTAGCAATCAGCCCCAGCATTTT.

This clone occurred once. The CDR3 coding sequence is TGTGCCAGCAGTCCCGGGACAGGGTCTTCGGACACTGAAGCTTTCTTT. Amino acid sequence: CASSPGTGSSDTEAFF. This chain uses TRBV28 with TRBJ1-1; 9 positions match TRBD1. Losses at the gene ends were 5 bases for V and 3 bases for J; bases not matched to a gene: 10. The CDR3 runs 16 residues. Germline lookup yields CDR1 MDHEN and CDR2 SYDVKM.

The CDR3 reads CASTRQGAVNTEAFF. The CDR3 DNA sequence: TGTGCCAGCACTCGACAGGGGGCGGTGAACACTGAAGCTTTCTTT. The chain carries TRBV2 and TRBJ1-1; 10 bases fit TRBD1. V lost 7 bases and J lost 0; bases outside the gene matches: 5. The V gene's germline CDR1 is SNHLY and CDR2 FYNNEI. CDR3 size: 15 residues.

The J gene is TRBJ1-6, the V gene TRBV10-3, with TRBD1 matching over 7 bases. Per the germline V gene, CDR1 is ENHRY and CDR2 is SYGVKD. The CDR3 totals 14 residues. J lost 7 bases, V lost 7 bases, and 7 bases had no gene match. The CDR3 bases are TGTGCCATCAACCGGGACAGCCGAAATTCACCCCTCCACTTT. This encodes CAINRDSRNSPLHF.

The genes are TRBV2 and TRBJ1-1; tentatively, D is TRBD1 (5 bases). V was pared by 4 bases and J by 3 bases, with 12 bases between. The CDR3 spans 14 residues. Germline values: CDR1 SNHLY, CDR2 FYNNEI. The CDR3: CASSGQFRDTEAFF. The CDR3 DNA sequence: TGTGCCAGCAGTGGACAGTTTAGGGACACTGAAGCTTTCTTT.

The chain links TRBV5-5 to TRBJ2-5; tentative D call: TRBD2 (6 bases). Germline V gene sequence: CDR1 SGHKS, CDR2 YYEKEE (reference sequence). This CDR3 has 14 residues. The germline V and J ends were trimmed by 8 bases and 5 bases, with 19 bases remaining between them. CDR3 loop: CASWLGGSFETQYF. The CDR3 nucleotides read TGTGCCAGTTGGTTGGGGGGAAGTTTCGAGACCCAGTACTTC.

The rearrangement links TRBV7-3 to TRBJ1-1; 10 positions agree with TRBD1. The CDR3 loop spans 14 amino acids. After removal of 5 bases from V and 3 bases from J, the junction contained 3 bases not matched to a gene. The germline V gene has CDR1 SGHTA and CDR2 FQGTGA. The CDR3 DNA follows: TGTGCCAGCAGCGTGACAGGGGGCGACACTGAAGCTTTCTTT. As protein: CASSVTGGDTEAFF.

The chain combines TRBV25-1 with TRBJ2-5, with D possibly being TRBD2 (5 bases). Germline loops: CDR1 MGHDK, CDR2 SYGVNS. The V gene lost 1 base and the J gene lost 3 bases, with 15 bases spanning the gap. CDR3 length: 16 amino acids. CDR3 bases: TGTGCCAGCAGTGAATTAAGGACCGAGGGAAAAGAGACCCAGTACTTC. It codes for CASSELRTEGKETQYF.

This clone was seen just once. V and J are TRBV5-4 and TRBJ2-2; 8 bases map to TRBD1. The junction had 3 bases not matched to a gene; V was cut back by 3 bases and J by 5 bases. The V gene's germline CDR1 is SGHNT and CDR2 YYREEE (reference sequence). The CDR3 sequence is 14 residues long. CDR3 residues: CASSSGTGTGELFF. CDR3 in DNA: TGTGCCAGCAGCTCCGGGACAGGAACCGGGGAGCTGTTTTTT.

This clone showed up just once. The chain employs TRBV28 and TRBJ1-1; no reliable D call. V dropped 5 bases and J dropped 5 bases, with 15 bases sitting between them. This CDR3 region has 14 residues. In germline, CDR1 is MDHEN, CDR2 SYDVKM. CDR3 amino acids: CASSAPAAVTEAFF. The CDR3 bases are TGTGCCAGCAGTGCCCCGGCAGCGGTAACTGAAGCTTTCTTT.

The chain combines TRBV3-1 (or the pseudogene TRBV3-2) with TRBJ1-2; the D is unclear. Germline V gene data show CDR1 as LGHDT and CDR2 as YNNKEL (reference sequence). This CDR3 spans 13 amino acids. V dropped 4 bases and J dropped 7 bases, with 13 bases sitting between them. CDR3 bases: TGTGCCAGCAGCCCCCGGGGTGAGGGTGGCTACACCTTC. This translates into CASSPRGEGGYTF.

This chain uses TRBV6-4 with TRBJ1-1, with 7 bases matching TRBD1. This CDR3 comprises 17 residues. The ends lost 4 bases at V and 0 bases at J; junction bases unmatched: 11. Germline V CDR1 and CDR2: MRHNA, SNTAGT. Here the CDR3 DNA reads TGTGCCAGCAGTGCCGGGGCGGGGACAGAGATGAACACTGAAGCTTTCTTT. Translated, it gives CASSAGAGTEMNTEAFF.

DNA for the CDR3: TGTGCCAGCAGTCAACAGGGGTATGAGCAGTTCTTC. Translating it yields CASSQQGYEQFF. The chain recombines TRBV6-6 with TRBJ2-1; 7 bases line up with TRBD1. The CDR3 spans 12 residues. The germline CDR1 and CDR2 sequences are MNHNY and SVGAGI (reference sequence). Unmatched junction bases numbered 3, after V lost 5 bases and J lost 8 bases.

The CDR3 loop is CASRGMGYGTRTF. The CDR3 DNA sequence: TGTGCCAGCAGAGGAATGGGGTACGGGACACGGACCTTC. V usage is TRBV12-3 or TRBV12-4 and J usage is TRBJ1-2; D perhaps matches TRBD1 (6 bases). The V end lost 6 bases, the J end lost 14 bases, and 22 bases lay between the germline ends. This CDR3 region has 13 residues.

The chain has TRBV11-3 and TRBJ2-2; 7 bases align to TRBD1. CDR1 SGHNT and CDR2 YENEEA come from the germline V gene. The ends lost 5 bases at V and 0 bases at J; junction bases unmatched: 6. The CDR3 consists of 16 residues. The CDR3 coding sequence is TGTGCCAGCAGCCCTCGAACAGGGGCGAACACCGGGGAGCTGTTTTTT. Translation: CASSPRTGANTGELFF.

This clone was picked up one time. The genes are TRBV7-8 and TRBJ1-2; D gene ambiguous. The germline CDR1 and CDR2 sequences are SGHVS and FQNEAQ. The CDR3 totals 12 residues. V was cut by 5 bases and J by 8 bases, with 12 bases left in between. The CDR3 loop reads CASSGSSQGYTF. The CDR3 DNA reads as TGTGCCAGCAGCGGCTCCTCCCAAGGCTACACCTTC.

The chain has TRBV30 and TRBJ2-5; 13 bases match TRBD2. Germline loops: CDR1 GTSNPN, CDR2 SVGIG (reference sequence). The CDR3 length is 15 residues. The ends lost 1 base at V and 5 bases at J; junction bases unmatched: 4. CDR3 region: CAWSGGTSGAETQYF. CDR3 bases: TGTGCCTGGAGTGGGGGGACTAGCGGGGCGGAGACCCAGTACTTC.

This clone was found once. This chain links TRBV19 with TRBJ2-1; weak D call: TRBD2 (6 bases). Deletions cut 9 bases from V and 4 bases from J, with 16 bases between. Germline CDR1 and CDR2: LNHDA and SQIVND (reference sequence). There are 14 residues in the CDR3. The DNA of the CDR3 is TGTGCCAGCGGGTGGGGCGGGGAGTACAATGAGCAGTTCTTC. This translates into CASGWGGEYNEQFF.

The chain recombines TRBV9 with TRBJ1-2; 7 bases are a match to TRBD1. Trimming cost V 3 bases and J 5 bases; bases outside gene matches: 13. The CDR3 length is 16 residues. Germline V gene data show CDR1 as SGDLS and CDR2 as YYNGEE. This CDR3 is CASSGAGQDQTYGYTF. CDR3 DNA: TGTGCCAGCAGCGGAGCAGGACAGGACCAGACTTATGGCTACACCTTC.